This TCR beta chain is drawn from a study of cytomegalovirus exposure and HLA in healthy donors. The PCR ran on 60 Vbeta and 13 Jbeta primers. Only in-frame clones appear in the TCRdb table, and some are missing; sequencing was by immunoSEQ multiplex PCR. The data hold about 150,000 clones, with 84% observed a single time. V trimming: 6 bases; J trimming: 1 base; junction bases outside the gene matches: 7. Germline V gene lookup returns CDR1 SGHRS and CDR2 YFSETQ. This CDR3 comprises 17 residues. The count of this clone is one. Its antigen is currently unknown. Study-level points and caveats: Later work showed greater clonal expansion in HLA-associated TCR beta chains than in equally common others. Serostatus for CMV was the only available immune exposure information.

This sequence was found in a man aged 18 to 35 in good health and CMV-seronegative. The chain combines TRBV5-1 with TRBJ2-7, with TRBD2 identical over 16 bases. The sample comprised PBMCs. This CDR3 is CASTGLAGGPGSYEQYF. CDR3 coding DNA: TGCGCCAGCACGGGACTAGCGGGAGGGCCGGGATCCTACGAGCAGTACTTC.